The 10 T cell receptor beta chains listed next were all sequenced from one sample in a study of response to subunit inactivated influenza vaccine. TCRdb fed the RT-PCR reads into MiXCR, producing one record per CDR3 protein. The data hold 650,000 to 800,000 distinct CDR3 sequences, with more than 11% observed a single time. The sample was PBMCs from blood, taken less than 15 days before vaccination. The receptors stem from a man in his fifties who received an inactivated influenza vaccine.

This clonotype was counted between two and nine times. This chain uses TRBV12-3 or TRBV12-4 with TRBJ2-2, with 7 bases lining up with TRBD2. This CDR3 comprises 16 residues. Unmatched junction bases numbered 8, after V lost 6 bases and J lost 1 base. The CDR3 DNA follows: TGTGCCAGCAGGGAACTAGCGCCCCAGAACACCGGGGAGCTGTTTTTT. Its protein is CASRELAPQNTGELFF.

This chain connects TRBV7-2 to TRBJ2-3, with 8 bases that match TRBD2. Germline loops: CDR1 SGHTA, CDR2 FQGNSA. The trim removed 1 base at V and 7 bases at J, leaving 10 bases unmatched. The CDR3 contains 16 residues. CDR3 in amino acids: CASSLDSGSYSNTQYF. As DNA, the CDR3 is TGTGCCAGCAGCTTAGACAGCGGGAGTTACTCGAATACGCAGTATTTT.

This clonotype was counted a few times. The chain employs TRBV20-1 and TRBJ1-1; D call uncertain. Germline V gene data show CDR1 as DFQATT and CDR2 as SNEGSKA (reference sequence). CDR3 length: 9 amino acids. CDR3: CSPGRMGFF. CDR3 DNA sequence: TGCAGCCCCGGGCGGATGGGTTTCTTT.

This clonotype was counted many times. The V gene is TRBV6-5, the J gene TRBJ2-1; D is unclear. This CDR3 is built from 15 residues. Trimming removed 2 bases at V and 4 bases at J, with 12 bases between. Germline-derived CDR1 and CDR2 are MNHEY and SVGAGI. The CDR3 nucleotides read TGTGCCAGCAGTTACAGGGCAGAGATGTACAATGAGCAGTTCTTC. Amino acids: CASSYRAEMYNEQFF.

This clonotype was found many times. The gene calls are TRBV4-3 and TRBJ2-4; D gene ambiguous. The CDR3 is made up of 14 amino acids. Looked up from germline, CDR1 is LGHNA and CDR2 is YSLEER. V lost 0 bases to trimming and J lost 0 bases, with 3 bases between them. Here the CDR3 reads CASSQDLAKNIQYF. The CDR3 nucleotides read TGCGCCAGCAGCCAAGATCTAGCCAAAAACATTCAGTACTTC.

This rearrangement joins TRBV27 to TRBJ2-2; 10 positions match TRBD2. Germline lookup yields CDR1 MNHEY and CDR2 SMNVEV (reference sequence). V lost 7 bases, J lost 2 bases, and 13 bases stayed unmatched. The CDR3 length is 18 residues. The CDR3 nucleotides are TGTGCCAGCACCAATCGGCGTACTAGCGGGGCCAACACCGGGGAGCTGTTTTTT. It is translated as CASTNRRTSGANTGELFF.

The rearrangement joins TRBV12-3 or TRBV12-4 to TRBJ1-1; 7 bases are a match to TRBD1. The CDR3 consists of 14 residues. J was trimmed by 1 base and V by 7 bases; bases with no gene match: 6. The CDR3 sequence: CASTKGQKNTEAFF. For the CDR3, the DNA is TGTGCCAGCACGAAGGGACAGAAGAACACTGAAGCTTTCTTT.

This clonotype came up many times. The CDR3 loop is CASSFLAGGNEQFF. CDR3 DNA: TGTGCCAGTAGCTTCCTAGCGGGGGGCAATGAGCAGTTCTTC. The V and J genes are TRBV19 and TRBJ2-1; 11 nucleotides agree with TRBD2. V shed 6 bases, J shed 6 bases, and the junction held 4 bases outside the gene matches. CDR3 length equals 14 residues. Germline assignment: CDR1 LNHDA and CDR2 SQIVND (reference sequence). Looking up the rest from reference TRBV19 and TRBJ2-1 gives the full variable domain: DGGITQSPKYLFRKEGQNVTLSCEQNLNHDAMYWYRQDPGQGLRLIYYSQIVNDFQKGDIAEGYSVSREKKESFPLTVTSAQKNPTAFYLCASSFLAGGNEQFFGPGTRLTVL.

The V and J genes are TRBV6-2 or TRBV6-3 and TRBJ2-7; perhaps TRBD2 as D (6 bases). Germline CDR1 and CDR2: MNHEY and SVGEGT. V was pared by 7 bases and J by 0 bases, with 13 bases between. This CDR3 is built from 14 residues. The CDR3 sequence: CASKVSGSSYEQYF. Here the CDR3 DNA reads TGTGCCAGCAAAGTTAGCGGTAGCTCCTACGAGCAGTACTTC.

A few counts support this clonotype. The CDR3 sequence: CASSKYYYEQYF. In DNA, the CDR3 is TGTGCCAGCAGTAAGTACTACTACGAGCAGTACTTC. The chain couples TRBV12-3 or TRBV12-4 to TRBJ2-7; D is undetermined. The CDR3 loop spans 12 amino acids. The germline V and J ends were trimmed by 5 bases and 3 bases, with 8 bases remaining between them.